The 32 T cell receptor beta chains listed next were all sequenced from one sample in a study of blood T cell repertoires in COVID-19. TCRdb's table, derived via immunoSEQ multiplex PCR, lists solely in-frame clones and lacks some. The sample holds some 93,000 clones; approximately 86% are singletons and the top ten take approximately 10%. The sequenced sample was peripheral blood. The receptor source for this set is a man aged 50-59 years with acute or convalescent COVID-19.

The rearrangement joins TRBV25-1 to TRBJ1-5; D perhaps matches TRBD1 (5 bases). V lost 5 bases and J 5 bases, leaving 10 bases between the germline ends. CDR1 MGHDK and CDR2 SYGVNS come from the germline V gene. The CDR3 covers 13 residues. CDR3 sequence reads: CASSSDSYQPQHF. Written as DNA, the CDR3 is TGTGCCAGCAGTAGTGACAGCTATCAGCCCCAGCATTTT.

The CDR3 DNA is TGTGCCACTTACAGGGCCAATCAGTATTTT. Encoded protein: CATYRANQYF. The chain has TRBV5-8 and TRBJ2-3; TRBD1 might be the D (6 bases). V was cut by 9 bases and J by 12 bases, with 14 bases left in between. CDR1 is SGHTS, CDR2 YDEGEE, per germline. This CDR3 spans 10 amino acids.

This clone appeared a few times. The chain couples TRBV7-9 to TRBJ1-2; D not resolved. The CDR3 consists of 14 residues. Trimming left V 5 bases short and J 1 base short, with 11 bases between. CDR1 is SEHNR, CDR2 FQNEAQ, per germline (reference sequence). The CDR3 here is CASSPRMVNYGYTF. The CDR3, as DNA: TGTGCCAGCAGCCCCAGAATGGTTAACTATGGCTACACCTTC.

V is TRBV5-4 and J is TRBJ1-1; the D gene is possibly TRBD1 (5 bases). From germline, CDR1 is SGHNT and CDR2 YYREEE (reference sequence). V gave up 2 bases and J gave up 4 bases, with 9 bases separating them. The CDR3 spans 13 residues. The CDR3 here is CASSFAGGTEAFF. The CDR3 coding sequence is TGTGCCAGCAGCTTTGCGGGGGGCACTGAAGCTTTCTTT.

This sequence joins TRBV7-9 and TRBJ1-3, with TRBD1 matching 11 bases. Germline V CDR1 and CDR2: SEHNR, FQNEAQ (reference sequence). J was trimmed by 1 base and V by 4 bases; bases with no gene match: 9. This CDR3 has 18 amino acids. CDR3 residues: CASSSEDRGRSSGNTIYF. The CDR3 nucleotides read TGTGCCAGCAGCTCAGAGGACAGGGGGCGAAGTTCTGGAAACACCATATATTTT.

This clone appeared a few times. V and J are TRBV28 and TRBJ2-4; the match to TRBD2 covers 14 bases. From germline, CDR1 is MDHEN and CDR2 SYDVKM. The length of the CDR3 is 18 residues. The junction had 7 bases not matched to a gene; V was cut back by 6 bases and J by 0 bases. CDR3: CASSAGTSGRLAKNIQYF. DNA of the CDR3: TGTGCCAGCAGCGCCGGGACTAGCGGGAGACTAGCCAAAAACATTCAGTACTTC.

The chain uses TRBV5-1 and TRBJ2-1; tentatively, D is TRBD2 (6 bases). Germline assignment: CDR1 SGHRS and CDR2 YFSETQ. V lost 2 bases, J lost 2 bases, and 11 bases lay in between. This CDR3 has 15 residues. The CDR3 nucleotides read TGCGCCAGCAGCTTAACGGGAGTCCCCTACAATGAGCAGTTCTTC. It translates to CASSLTGVPYNEQFF.

The chain links TRBV5-1 to TRBJ1-3; a possible D gene is TRBD1 (6 bases). CDR3 length equals 16 residues. Germline loops: CDR1 SGHRS, CDR2 YFSETQ. The V end lost 0 bases, the J end lost 0 bases, and 10 bases lay between the germline ends. The CDR3 region is CASSLDRAHSGNTIYF. In DNA, the CDR3 is TGCGCCAGCAGCTTGGACAGGGCCCACTCTGGAAACACCATATATTTT.

The chain combines TRBV9 with TRBJ2-2; 8 positions match TRBD2. This CDR3 region has 16 residues. CDR1 is SGDLS and CDR2 is YYNGEE in the germline V gene. Trimming at V came to 2 bases and at J to 5 bases, leaving 8 bases not matched to a gene. This CDR3 is CASSVGAGGRTGELFF. The CDR3 nucleotides are TGTGCCAGCAGCGTCGGGGCGGGAGGTCGAACCGGGGAGCTGTTTTTT.

CDR3 sequence reads: CASSGLGELSSPLHF. DNA of the CDR3: TGTGCCAGCTCAGGACTAGGAGAGTTGAGTTCACCCCTCCACTTT. The chain joins TRBV18 to TRBJ1-6; D is unresolved. Germline V gives CDR1 KGHSH, CDR2 LQKENI. CDR3 length equals 15 residues. The V end lost 5 bases, the J end lost 9 bases, and 17 bases lay between the germline ends.

The V and J genes are TRBV11-2 and TRBJ2-1, with 7 bases fitting TRBD2. With 6 bases clipped from V and 2 bases from J, the junction kept 4 bases outside the gene matches. In germline, CDR1 is SGHAT, CDR2 FQNNGV. CDR3 length: 14 residues. In DNA form, the CDR3 reads TGTGCCAGCAGACTAGCGTCTGCCTACAATGAGCAGTTCTTC. Protein sequence: CASRLASAYNEQFF.

V gene TRBV3-1 (or the pseudogene TRBV3-2) combines with J gene TRBJ1-2; TRBD1 matches 7 bases. Per germline, CDR1 LGHDT and CDR2 YNNKEL (reference sequence). The J segment lost 0 bases and the V segment lost 4 bases, leaving 20 bases of the junction unmatched. The CDR3 is 20 residues long. The DNA of the CDR3 is TGTGCCAGCAGCCCCACGCGAATCCAGACAGGGATAATCGCTAACTATGGCTACACCTTC. Translated: CASSPTRIQTGIIANYGYTF.

The chain recombines TRBV18 with TRBJ1-5; 7 bases fit TRBD1. Trimming cost V 6 bases and J 5 bases; bases outside gene matches: 4. This CDR3 has 13 residues. The germline gives CDR1 KGHSH, CDR2 LQKENI. The CDR3 sequence: CASSPGQDQPQHF. In DNA, the CDR3 is TGTGCCAGCTCGCCTGGACAGGATCAGCCCCAGCATTTT.

The V and J genes are TRBV6-2 or TRBV6-3 and TRBJ2-5, with 7 bases matching TRBD1. The V and J ends lost 4 bases and 5 bases, in that order; junction bases with no gene match: 13. The length of the CDR3 is 16 residues. Per the germline V gene, CDR1 is MNHEY and CDR2 is SVGEGT. The CDR3 region has the DNA TGTGCCAGCAGTTTACTCGCTACAGGGGCTGGGGAGACCCAGTACTTC. This gives the protein CASSLLATGAGETQYF.

This sequence joins TRBV7-2 and TRBJ2-2; D not resolved. Germline V lookup: CDR1 SGHTA, CDR2 FQGNSA. V lost 1 base and J lost 3, with 6 bases in between. The CDR3 runs to 14 residues. The chain's CDR3 is CASSLGRDTGELFF. Here the CDR3 DNA reads TGTGCCAGCAGCTTAGGGAGAGACACCGGGGAGCTGTTTTTT.

The chain employs TRBV7-3 and TRBJ2-1, with 7 bases lining up with TRBD1. In germline, CDR1 is SGHTA, CDR2 FQGTGA. V trimming: 1 base; J trimming: 16 bases; junction bases outside the gene matches: 10. There are 13 residues in the CDR3. DNA of the CDR3: TGTGCCAGCAGCTTAATAGCAGGGGGAGACTACTTCTTC. Protein: CASSLIAGGDYFF.

A remark on this clone: The junction differs from germline at one of its ends, possibly a read error. The V call is TRBV29-1, the J call TRBJ2-7; TRBD1 agrees at 10 bases. Per germline, CDR1 SQVTM and CDR2 ANQGSEA. The CDR3 contains 13 residues. In DNA, the CDR3 is TGCAGCGTCGAAGGACAGGGGGGGGACGAGCAGTACTTC. The encoded protein is CSVEGQGGDEQYF.

This clone came up once. One junction end does not reproduce the germline sequence, and a read error may be involved. At the DNA level, this CDR3 is encoded by other sequences in the same sample as well. The J gene is TRBJ2-5, the V gene TRBV4-2; 7 bases are a match to TRBD2. The CDR3 sequence is 16 residues long. In germline, CDR1 is LGHNA, CDR2 YNFKEQ. The CDR3 DNA follows: TGTGCCAGTAGCCAAGTTTCGAGCGGGACGGGGGAGACCCAGTACTTC. This translates into CASSQVSSGTGETQYF.

V and J are TRBV19 and TRBJ1-2; perhaps TRBD1 as D (6 bases). Germline V gives CDR1 LNHDA, CDR2 SQIVND (reference sequence). The length of the CDR3 is 13 residues. Trimming removed 2 bases at V and 4 bases at J, with 8 bases between. The CDR3 is CASSITGSYGYTF. CDR3 nucleotides: TGTGCCAGTAGTATAACAGGGAGCTATGGCTACACCTTC.

This clone was seen just once. V gene TRBV19 combines with J gene TRBJ2-5; D is perhaps TRBD1 (6 bases). CDR1 and CDR2 (germline): LNHDA, SQIVND (reference sequence). This CDR3 spans 14 amino acids. V lost 4 bases to trimming and J lost 5 bases, with 14 bases between them. The CDR3 here is CASSSDRSGETQYF. Written as DNA, the CDR3 is TGTGCCAGTAGTAGCGACAGGTCTGGGGAGACCCAGTACTTC.

The chain has TRBV30 and TRBJ2-3, with D tentatively TRBD1 (6 bases). This CDR3 is 16 amino acids long. The V gene's germline CDR1 is GTSNPN and CDR2 SVGIG (reference sequence). Trimming took 2 bases from V and 5 from J, leaving 20 bases between them. This CDR3 is CAWSFLGAWGRDTQYF. CDR3 nucleotides: TGTGCCTGGAGTTTTCTGGGGGCATGGGGAAGAGATACGCAGTATTTT.

This clone was observed once. This chain links TRBV24-1 with TRBJ1-5; TRBD1 might be the D (5 bases). V was trimmed by 5 bases and J by 2 bases, leaving 27 bases between them. The CDR3 is made up of 20 amino acids. Germline CDR1 KGHDR, CDR2 SFDVKD. CDR3 residues: CATSARPQGALNFGNQPQHF. CDR3 in DNA: TGTGCCACCAGTGCCCGACCCCAGGGTGCCCTGAACTTTGGCAATCAGCCCCAGCATTTT.

CDR3 region: CASSQRGANTGELFF. The CDR3 DNA follows: TGTGCCAGCAGCCAACGGGGGGCGAACACCGGGGAGCTGTTTTTT. The chain employs TRBV3-1 (or the pseudogene TRBV3-2) and TRBJ2-2; 7 bases agree with TRBD2. V dropped 2 bases and J dropped 0; count of bases not matched to a gene: 0. The CDR3 totals 15 residues. CDR1 LGHDT and CDR2 YNNKEL come from the germline V gene (reference sequence).

Here the CDR3 DNA reads TGTGCCAGCAGCTTGTCTCCTAGCGGAGAGACCCAGTACTTC. This gives the protein CASSLSPSGETQYF. This chain connects TRBV5-4 to TRBJ2-5; TRBD2 matches at 7 bases. V shed 1 base and J 4 bases; nucleotides not matched to a gene: 4. The CDR3 totals 14 residues. CDR1 is SGHNT and CDR2 is YYREEE in the germline V gene (reference sequence).

The J gene is TRBJ1-6, the V gene TRBV6-5; D possibly corresponds to TRBD1 (6 bases). This CDR3 comprises 15 residues. Between the trimmed V and J ends, which lost 5 bases and 7 bases, there was a span of 15 bases. Germline values: CDR1 MNHEY, CDR2 SVGAGI. The CDR3 here is CASSLQGGLNSPLHF. The CDR3 DNA sequence: TGTGCCAGCAGTCTACAGGGAGGGCTAAATTCACCCCTCCACTTT.

This chain links TRBV24-1 with TRBJ2-7, with 8 bases lining up with TRBD2. J gave up 7 bases and V 7 bases, and 8 bases lay outside the gene matches. The CDR3 has 13 amino acids. Germline lookup yields CDR1 KGHDR and CDR2 SFDVKD. CDR3 DNA: TGTGCCACCAGCCGGGGGGGCGCGGGAGAGCAGTACTTC. Translating it yields CATSRGGAGEQYF.

The chain uses TRBV6-5 and TRBJ2-5, with TRBD1 matching over 12 bases. V lost 4 bases to trimming and J lost 5 bases; unmatched junction nucleotides: 5. Germline CDR1 reads MNHEY; CDR2 reads SVGAGI. CDR3 length: 15 amino acids. The CDR3 DNA follows: TGTGCCAGCAGTTCCGGGACAGGGGGCGTGGAGACCCAGTACTTC. It yields the protein CASSSGTGGVETQYF.

The chain is built from TRBV27 and TRBJ1-1; D not resolved. Trimming left V 5 bases short and J 0 bases short, with 10 bases between. CDR1 is MNHEY, CDR2 SMNVEV, per germline (reference sequence). The CDR3 extends over 14 amino acids. CDR3 in amino acids: CASSLTPVNTEAFF. DNA for the CDR3: TGTGCCAGCAGTCTCACTCCCGTGAACACTGAAGCTTTCTTT.

The J gene is TRBJ2-5, the V gene TRBV11-2, with D hard to call. V was clipped by 1 base and J by 5 bases, with 8 bases between them. Germline loops: CDR1 SGHAT, CDR2 FQNNGV. The CDR3 is 13 amino acids. The CDR3 region has the DNA TGTGCCAGCAGCTTAGGCGTAGTGGAGACCCAGTACTTC. The encoded protein is CASSLGVVETQYF.

The chain has TRBV6-5 and TRBJ2-7, with a weak D call TRBD2 (5 bases). In germline, CDR1 is MNHEY, CDR2 SVGAGI. The CDR3 totals 15 residues. V dropped 0 bases and J dropped 7 bases, with 16 bases sitting between them. The CDR3 here is CASSYSSLSTREQYF. The CDR3 DNA reads TGTGCCAGCAGTTACTCTAGTTTATCCACTAGGGAGCAGTACTTC.

This chain connects TRBV20-1 to TRBJ2-5, with D possibly TRBD2 on 5 matching bases. V was pared by 3 bases and J by 2 bases, with 13 bases between. Looked up from germline, CDR1 is DFQATT and CDR2 is SNEGSKA (reference sequence). This CDR3 comprises 14 residues. The DNA of the CDR3 is TGCAGTGCTAGTCAAACCCGGGGACAAGAGACCCAGTACTTC. Amino acids: CSASQTRGQETQYF.

This clone was seen a handful of times. The V call is TRBV6-5, the J call TRBJ2-3, with D possibly TRBD1 on 6 matching bases. Germline lookup yields CDR1 MNHEY and CDR2 SVGAGI. Trimming left V 2 bases short and J 2 bases short, with 14 bases between. The CDR3 extends over 16 amino acids. The CDR3 DNA reads TGTGCCAGCAGTTACGGACAGTCATCCTACACAGATACGCAGTATTTT. It yields the protein CASSYGQSSYTDTQYF.